This paragraph reports one T cell receptor (beta chain). The CDR3 runs 12 residues. Germline CDR1 reads SQVTM; CDR2 reads ANQGSEA. V was trimmed by 6 bases and J by 4 bases, leaving 12 bases between them. This sample was included in a study of radiation and T cells in renal cell carcinoma. Profiled with immunoSEQ multiplex PCR; TCRdb holds only in-frame clones, not every one. Found here are 120,000 or so clones, more than 70% of them singletons; the top ten hold about 5.6%. Regarding time point: blood 2 weeks post-SBRT. The treatment: 15 Gy SBRT to primary tumor, nephrectomy 4 weeks later. The TCR originated in a woman in her 70s with renal cell carcinoma. The rearrangement joins TRBV29-1 to TRBJ1-1; D is undetermined. Sequences were derived from blood, sampled from a patient whose treatment included radiotherapy and nephrectomy. CDR3 coding DNA: TGCAGCGTCCGGTTATCAGGCACTGAAGCTTTCTTT. This codes for CSVRLSGTEAFF.